This TCR beta chain was identified during a study of PD-L1 blockade in urothelial cancer. Time point noted: pretreatment peripheral blood. This clone appeared once. Sequenced by immunoSEQ multiplex PCR; TCRdb stores in-frame clones only, minus some. The sample holds some 56,000 clones, over 75% seen once. The CDR3 is 13 amino acids. V lost 4 bases, J lost 4 bases, and 11 bases lay in between. Germline CDR1 reads MNHNS; CDR2 reads SASEGT. The specimen was PBMCs, collected around atezolizumab (anti-PD-L1) treatment. V gene TRBV6-1 combines with J gene TRBJ2-7; D remains ambiguous. The receptor was isolated from a man in his sixties or seventies with urothelial cancer. The DNA of the CDR3 is TGTGCCAGCAGTGGGGCCACGGTATACGAGCAGTACTTC. It specifies CASSGATVYEQYF.